This TCR beta chain was profiled in a study of control samples from healthy donors and cancer patients. The data were produced by immunoSEQ multiplex PCR, yet TCRdb's version contains in-frame clones alone and is incomplete. The sample holds some 120,000 clones, less than 90% seen once. This clone was seen a few times. CDR3 length: 14 residues. Germline assignment: CDR1 SGDLS and CDR2 YYNGEE. Trimming cost V 0 bases and J 3 bases; bases outside gene matches: 1. Sequenced sample: blood. The chain combines TRBV9 with TRBJ1-1, with TRBD1 identical over 8 bases. The TCR was taken from a man between 18 and 35 years old in good health. DNA of the CDR3: TGTGCCAGCAGCGTAGGACAGGGGTACACTGAAGCTTTCTTT. As protein: CASSVGQGYTEAFF. The full variable domain, rest sourced from reference TRBV9 and TRBJ1-1, is DSGVTQTPKHLITATGQRVTLRCSPRSGDLSVYWYQQSLDQGLQFLIQYYNGEERAKGNILERFSAQQFPDLHSELNLSSLELGDSALYFCASSVGQGYTEAFFGQGTRLTVV.